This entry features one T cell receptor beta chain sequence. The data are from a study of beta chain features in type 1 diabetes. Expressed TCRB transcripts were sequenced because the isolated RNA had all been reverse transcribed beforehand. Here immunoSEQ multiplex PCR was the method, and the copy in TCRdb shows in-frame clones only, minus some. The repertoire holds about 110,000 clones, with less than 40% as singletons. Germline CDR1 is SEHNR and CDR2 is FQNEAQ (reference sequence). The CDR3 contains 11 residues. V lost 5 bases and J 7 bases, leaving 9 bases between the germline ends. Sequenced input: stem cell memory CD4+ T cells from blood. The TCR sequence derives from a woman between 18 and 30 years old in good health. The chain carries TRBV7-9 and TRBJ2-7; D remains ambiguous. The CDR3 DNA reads TGTGCCAGCAGCCTCTCGAGGGAGCAGTACTTC. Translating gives CASSLSREQYF.